This T cell receptor (beta chain) was sequenced for a study of T cell repertoires in cytomegalovirus infection. Overall study context: An indication of both CMV infection and matching HLA type came from public TCR beta signatures. The study's findings and limits: Within the response measured ex vivo, HLA-C-restricted CMV-specific TCR beta clonotypes were dominant.

The sample holds a few counts of this clonotype. Its cognate antigen is unknown. TCRdb passed the reads through MiXCR, listing each CDR3 protein once. The sample records about 85,000 distinct CDR3 sequences, around half being singletons. Germline V CDR1 and CDR2: SGHAT, FQNNGV. Trimming took off 3 bases at V and 7 bases at J, with 16 bases between the two ends. The CDR3 length is 16 residues. The specimen was CD8+ T cells from cultured PBMCs, collected from culture after CMV antigen stimulation. The chain has TRBV11-2 and TRBJ1-6; D is perhaps TRBD1 (5 bases). The TCR was taken from a human donor in good health (CMV status not recorded). Some clones in this sample may be carry-over from other donors' samples. CDR3 amino acids: CASSFWDYPSNSPLHF. CDR3 in DNA: TGTGCCAGCAGCTTTTGGGACTACCCCTCCAATTCACCCCTCCACTTT.